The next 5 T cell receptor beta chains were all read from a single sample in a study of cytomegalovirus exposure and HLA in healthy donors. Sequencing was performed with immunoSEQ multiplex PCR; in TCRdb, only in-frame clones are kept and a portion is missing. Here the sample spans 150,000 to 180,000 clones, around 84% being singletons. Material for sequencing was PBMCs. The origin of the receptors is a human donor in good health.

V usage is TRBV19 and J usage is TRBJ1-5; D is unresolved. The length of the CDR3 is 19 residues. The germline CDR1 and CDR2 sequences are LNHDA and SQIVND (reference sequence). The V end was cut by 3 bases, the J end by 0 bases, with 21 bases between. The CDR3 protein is CASSMRQGRMTISNQPQHF. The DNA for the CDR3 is TGTGCCAGTAGTATGCGGCAAGGGAGAATGACGATTAGCAATCAGCCCCAGCATTTT.

This CDR3 is CASSKTQGVVDTQYF. The CDR3 DNA reads as TGTGCCAGCAGTAAGACTCAGGGTGTGGTAGATACGCAGTATTTT. This chain joins TRBV27 and TRBJ2-3, with D maybe TRBD1 (5 bases). Trimming removed 5 bases at V and 5 bases at J, with 17 bases between. The CDR3 runs 15 residues. Germline CDR1 reads MNHEY; CDR2 reads SMNVEV (reference sequence).

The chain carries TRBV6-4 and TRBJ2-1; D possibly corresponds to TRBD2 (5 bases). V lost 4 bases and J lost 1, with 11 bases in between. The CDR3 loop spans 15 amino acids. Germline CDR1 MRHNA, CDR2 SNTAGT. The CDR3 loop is CASSVKSGSYNEQFF. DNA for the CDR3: TGTGCCAGCAGTGTCAAAAGCGGTTCCTACAATGAGCAGTTCTTC.

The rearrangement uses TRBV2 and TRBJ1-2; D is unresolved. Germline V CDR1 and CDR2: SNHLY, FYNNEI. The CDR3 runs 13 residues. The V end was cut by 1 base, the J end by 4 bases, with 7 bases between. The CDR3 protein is CASSEDPGYGYTF. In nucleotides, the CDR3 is TGTGCCAGCAGTGAAGACCCCGGCTATGGCTACACCTTC. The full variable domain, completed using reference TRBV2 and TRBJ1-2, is EPEVTQTPSHQVTQMGQEVILRCVPISNHLYFYWYRQILGQKVEFLVSFYNNEISEKSEIFDDQFSVERPDGSNFTLKIRSTKLEDSAMYFCASSEDPGYGYTFGSGTRLTVV.

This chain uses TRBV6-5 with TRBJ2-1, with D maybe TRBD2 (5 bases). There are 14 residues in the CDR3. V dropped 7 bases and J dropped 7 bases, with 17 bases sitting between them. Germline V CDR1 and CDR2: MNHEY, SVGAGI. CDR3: CASNVDPTGNEQFF. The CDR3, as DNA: TGTGCCAGCAACGTTGACCCCACGGGGAATGAGCAGTTCTTC.